This T cell receptor (beta chain) was observed in a study of blood T cell repertoires in COVID-19. Source study methods: Amplification of reference gene primers provided the estimated nucleated cell counts. The data were produced by immunoSEQ multiplex PCR, yet TCRdb's version contains in-frame clones alone and is incomplete. The DNA was the basis for D and trimming; V, J and clone size are from that table. The table includes 300,000 or so clones, roughly 90% detected once. V was cut by 4 bases and J by 8 bases, with 14 bases left in between. The CDR3 spans 13 residues. Germline CDR1 is GTSNPN and CDR2 is SVGIG (reference sequence).

This TCR derives from a man between 18 and 29 years old who had recovered from COVID-19. Material for sequencing was peripheral blood. The chain recombines TRBV30 with TRBJ1-4; no clear D. The CDR3 is CAWTGRAGEKLFF. Written as DNA, the CDR3 is TGTGCCTGGACGGGAAGGGCGGGAGAAAAACTGTTTTTT.